This section outlines one TCR beta chain sequence together with its context. Per the study methods: Amplification of reference gene primers was used by the study to estimate nucleated cell counts. TCRdb's table, derived via immunoSEQ multiplex PCR, lists solely in-frame clones and lacks some. V and J calls and clone size come straight from that table; D and trimming were deduced from the DNA. This table has about 38,000 clones, about 90% appearing once. The sample is drawn from a study of blood T cell repertoires in COVID-19. There are 13 residues in the CDR3. V lost 3 bases to trimming and J lost 6 bases, with 8 bases between them. CDR1 is SGHTA, CDR2 FQGNSA, per germline.

The material sequenced was peripheral blood. V usage is TRBV7-2 and J usage is TRBJ2-2; perhaps TRBD2 as D (5 bases). The sequence derives from a man between 60 and 75 years old with active or convalescent COVID-19. This chain's CDR3 is CASSLRAAGELFF. The DNA for the CDR3 is TGTGCCAGCAGCTTGCGGGCAGCCGGGGAGCTGTTTTTT.